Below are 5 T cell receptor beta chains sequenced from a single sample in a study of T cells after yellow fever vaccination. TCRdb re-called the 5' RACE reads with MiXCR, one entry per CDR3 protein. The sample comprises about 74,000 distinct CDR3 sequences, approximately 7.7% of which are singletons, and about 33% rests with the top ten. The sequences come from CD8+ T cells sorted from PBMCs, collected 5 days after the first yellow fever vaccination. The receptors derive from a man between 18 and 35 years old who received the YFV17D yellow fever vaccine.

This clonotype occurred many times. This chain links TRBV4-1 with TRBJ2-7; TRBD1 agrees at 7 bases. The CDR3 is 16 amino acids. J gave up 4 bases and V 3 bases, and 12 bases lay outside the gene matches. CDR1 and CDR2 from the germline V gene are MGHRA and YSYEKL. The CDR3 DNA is TGCGCCAGCAGCCACTCGCCCCGGGACAGAAGGTACGAGCAGTACTTC. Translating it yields CASSHSPRDRRYEQYF.

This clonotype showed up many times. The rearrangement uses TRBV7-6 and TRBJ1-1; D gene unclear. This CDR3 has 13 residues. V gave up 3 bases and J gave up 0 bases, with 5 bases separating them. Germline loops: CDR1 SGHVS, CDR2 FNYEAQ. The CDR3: CASSFDLNTEAFF. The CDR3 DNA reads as TGTGCCAGCAGCTTCGACTTGAACACTGAAGCTTTCTTT. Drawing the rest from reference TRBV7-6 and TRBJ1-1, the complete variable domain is GAGVSQSPRYKVTKRGQDVALRCDPISGHVSLYWYRQALGQGPEFLTYFNYEAQQDKSGLPNDRFSAERPEGSISTLTIQRTEQRDSAMYRCASSFDLNTEAFFGQGTRLTVV.

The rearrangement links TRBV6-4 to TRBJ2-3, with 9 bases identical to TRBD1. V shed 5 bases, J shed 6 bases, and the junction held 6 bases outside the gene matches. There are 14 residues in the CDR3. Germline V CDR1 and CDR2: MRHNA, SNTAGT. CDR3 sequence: CASSPQGAGDTQYF. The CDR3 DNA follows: TGTGCCAGCAGTCCACAGGGGGCAGGGGATACGCAGTATTTT.

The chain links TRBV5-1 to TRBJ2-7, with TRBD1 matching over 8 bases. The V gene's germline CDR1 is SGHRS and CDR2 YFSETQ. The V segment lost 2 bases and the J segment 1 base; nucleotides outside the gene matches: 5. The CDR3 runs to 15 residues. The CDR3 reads CASSFSRQGSYEQYF. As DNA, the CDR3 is TGCGCCAGCAGCTTTTCGCGACAGGGGTCCTACGAGCAGTACTTC.

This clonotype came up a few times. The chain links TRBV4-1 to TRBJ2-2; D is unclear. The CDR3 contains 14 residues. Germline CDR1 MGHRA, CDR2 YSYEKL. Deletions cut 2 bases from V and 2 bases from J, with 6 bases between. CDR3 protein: CASSQKRNTGELFF. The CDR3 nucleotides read TGCGCCAGCAGCCAAAAAAGAAACACCGGGGAGCTGTTTTTT.